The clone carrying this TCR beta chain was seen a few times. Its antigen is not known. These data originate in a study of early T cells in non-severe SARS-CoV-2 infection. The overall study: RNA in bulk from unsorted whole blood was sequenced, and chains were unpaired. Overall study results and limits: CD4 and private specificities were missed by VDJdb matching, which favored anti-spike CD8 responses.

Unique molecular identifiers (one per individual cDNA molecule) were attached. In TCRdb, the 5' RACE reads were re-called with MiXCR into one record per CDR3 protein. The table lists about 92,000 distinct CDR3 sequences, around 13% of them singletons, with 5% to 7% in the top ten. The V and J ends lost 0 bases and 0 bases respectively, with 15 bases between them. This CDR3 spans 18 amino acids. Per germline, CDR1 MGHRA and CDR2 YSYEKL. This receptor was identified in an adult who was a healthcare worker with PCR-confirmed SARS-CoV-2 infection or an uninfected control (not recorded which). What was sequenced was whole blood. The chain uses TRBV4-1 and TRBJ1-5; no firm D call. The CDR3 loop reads CASSQEHFSDYSNQPQHF. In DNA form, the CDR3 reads TGCGCCAGCAGCCAAGAACATTTCTCGGACTATAGCAATCAGCCCCAGCATTTT.